What follows is one T cell receptor (beta chain) and its context. The antigen is undetermined. The record originates from a study of T cell responses to AZD1222 COVID-19 vaccine. Overall study findings and caveats: Regions 160-218 and 743-854 held dominance among vaccine-associated CD4 TCRs, which spanned spike. Donors, mostly white British, included more females; clonal diversity was possibly underestimated. Researchers took repertoire samples only after the peak T cell response had come. Spike-specific TCR breadth and depth were elevated following two AZD1222 doses.

Deletions cut 1 base from V and 2 bases from J, with 12 bases between. The CDR3 is 16 residues long. Germline loops: CDR1 MNHEY, CDR2 SVGEGT. TCRdb keeps only in-frame clones here, not all; method: immunoSEQ multiplex PCR. The sample has about 78,000 clones, 90% seen once. The clonotype originates from an adult who received the AZD1222 COVID-19 vaccine. The chain carries TRBV6-2 or TRBV6-3 and TRBJ2-1; the D gene is possibly TRBD1 (6 bases). Sequences were derived from peripheral blood, sampled 28 days after the second AZD1222 dose. The CDR3 reads CASSYFYDRTYNEQFF. CDR3 sequence (DNA): TGTGCCAGCAGTTACTTCTACGACAGGACCTACAATGAGCAGTTCTTC.